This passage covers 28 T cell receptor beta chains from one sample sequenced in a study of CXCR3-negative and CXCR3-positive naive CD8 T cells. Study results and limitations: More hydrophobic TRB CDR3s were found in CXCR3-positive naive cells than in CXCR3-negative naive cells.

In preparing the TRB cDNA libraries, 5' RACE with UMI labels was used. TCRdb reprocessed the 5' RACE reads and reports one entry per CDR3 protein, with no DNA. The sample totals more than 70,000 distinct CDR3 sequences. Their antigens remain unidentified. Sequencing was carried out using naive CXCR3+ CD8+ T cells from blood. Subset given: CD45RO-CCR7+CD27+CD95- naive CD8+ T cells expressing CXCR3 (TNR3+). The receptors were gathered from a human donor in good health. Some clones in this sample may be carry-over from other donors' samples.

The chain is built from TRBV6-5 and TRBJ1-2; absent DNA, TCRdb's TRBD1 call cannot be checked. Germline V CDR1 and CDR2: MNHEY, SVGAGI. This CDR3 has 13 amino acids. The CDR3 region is CASRDRLNYGYTF.

The CDR3: CASSLEERGSSYEQYF. The V gene is TRBV7-8, the J gene TRBJ2-7; TCRdb reports TRBD2, a call that lacks DNA to check it against. CDR1 SGHVS and CDR2 FQNEAQ come from the germline V gene. The CDR3 is 16 residues long.

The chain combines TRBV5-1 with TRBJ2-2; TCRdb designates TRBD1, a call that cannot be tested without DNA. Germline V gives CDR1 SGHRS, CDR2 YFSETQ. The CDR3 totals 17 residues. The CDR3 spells CASSLLPAGDLTGGLFF.

The CDR3: CSARDMGQGWEQYF. The rearrangement uses TRBV20-1 and TRBJ2-7; TCRdb selects TRBD1, and the lack of DNA leaves this call unchecked. The V gene's germline CDR1 is DFQATT and CDR2 SNEGSKA (reference sequence). CDR3 length: 14 residues.

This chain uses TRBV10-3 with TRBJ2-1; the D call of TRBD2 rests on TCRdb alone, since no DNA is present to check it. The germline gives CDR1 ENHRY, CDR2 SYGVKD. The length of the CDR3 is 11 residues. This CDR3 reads CAISGGDEQFF.

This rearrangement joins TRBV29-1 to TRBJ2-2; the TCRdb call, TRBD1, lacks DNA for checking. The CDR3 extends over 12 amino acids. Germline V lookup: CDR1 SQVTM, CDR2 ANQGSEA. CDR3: CSVSDGAGELFF.

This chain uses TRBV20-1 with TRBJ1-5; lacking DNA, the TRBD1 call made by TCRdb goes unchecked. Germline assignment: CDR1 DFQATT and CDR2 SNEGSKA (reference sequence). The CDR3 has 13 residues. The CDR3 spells CGAVDRGDQPQHF.

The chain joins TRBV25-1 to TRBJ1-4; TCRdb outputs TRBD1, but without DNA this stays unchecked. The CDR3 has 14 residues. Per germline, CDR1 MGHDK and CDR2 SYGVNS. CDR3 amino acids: CASSSDSMEEKLFF.

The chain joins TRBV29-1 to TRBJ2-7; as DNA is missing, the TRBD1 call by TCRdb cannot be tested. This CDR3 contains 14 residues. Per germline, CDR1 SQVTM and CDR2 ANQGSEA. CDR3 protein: CSVGPGTDPYEQYF.

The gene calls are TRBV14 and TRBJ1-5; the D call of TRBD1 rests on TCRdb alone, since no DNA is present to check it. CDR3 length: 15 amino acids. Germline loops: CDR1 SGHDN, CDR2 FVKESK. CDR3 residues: CASSQDVGDNQPQHF.

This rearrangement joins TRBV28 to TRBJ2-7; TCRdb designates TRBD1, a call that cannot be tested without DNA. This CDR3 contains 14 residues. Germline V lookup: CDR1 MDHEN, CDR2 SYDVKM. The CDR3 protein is CASSLNRGYYEQYF.

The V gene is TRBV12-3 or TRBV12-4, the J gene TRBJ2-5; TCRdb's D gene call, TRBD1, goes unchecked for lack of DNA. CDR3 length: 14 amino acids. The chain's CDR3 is CASLPEGAGETQYF.

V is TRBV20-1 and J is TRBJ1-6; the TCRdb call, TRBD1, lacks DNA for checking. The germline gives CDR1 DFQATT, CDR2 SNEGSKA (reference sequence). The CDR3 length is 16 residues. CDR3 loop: CSARDLGDAYNSPLHF.

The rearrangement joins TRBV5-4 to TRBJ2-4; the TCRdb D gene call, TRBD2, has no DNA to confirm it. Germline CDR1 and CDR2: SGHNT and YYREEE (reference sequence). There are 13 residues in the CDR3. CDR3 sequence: CASTEGVDNIQYF.

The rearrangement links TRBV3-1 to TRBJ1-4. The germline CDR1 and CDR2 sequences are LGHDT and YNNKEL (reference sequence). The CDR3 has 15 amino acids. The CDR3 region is CASSPRATAREKLFF.

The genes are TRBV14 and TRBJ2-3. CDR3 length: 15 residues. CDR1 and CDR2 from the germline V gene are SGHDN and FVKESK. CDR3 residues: CASSRGRLGTDTQYF.

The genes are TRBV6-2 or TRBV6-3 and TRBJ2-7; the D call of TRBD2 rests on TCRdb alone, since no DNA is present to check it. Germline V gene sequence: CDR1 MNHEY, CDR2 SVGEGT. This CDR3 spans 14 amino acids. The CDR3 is CASSKTSGYYEQYF.

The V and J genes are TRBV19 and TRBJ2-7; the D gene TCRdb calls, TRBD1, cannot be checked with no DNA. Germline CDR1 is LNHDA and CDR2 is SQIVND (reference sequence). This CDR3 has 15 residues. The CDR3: CASSGGWQGSYEQYF.

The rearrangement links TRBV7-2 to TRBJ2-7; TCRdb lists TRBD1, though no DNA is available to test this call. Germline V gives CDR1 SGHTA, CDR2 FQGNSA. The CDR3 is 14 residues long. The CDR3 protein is CASTPVEARPEQYF.

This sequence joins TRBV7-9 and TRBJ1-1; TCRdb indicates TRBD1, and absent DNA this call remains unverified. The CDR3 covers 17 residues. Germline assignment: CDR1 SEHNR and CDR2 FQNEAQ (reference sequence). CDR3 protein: CASSSLYAGRGNTEAFF.

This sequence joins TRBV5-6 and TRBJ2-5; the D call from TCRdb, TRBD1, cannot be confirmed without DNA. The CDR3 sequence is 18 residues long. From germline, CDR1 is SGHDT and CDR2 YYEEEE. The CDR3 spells CASSLVGGSLVRQETQYF.

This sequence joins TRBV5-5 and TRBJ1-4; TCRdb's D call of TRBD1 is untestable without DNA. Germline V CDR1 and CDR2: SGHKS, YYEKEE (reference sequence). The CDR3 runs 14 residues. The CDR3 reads CASSLAGPNEKLFF.

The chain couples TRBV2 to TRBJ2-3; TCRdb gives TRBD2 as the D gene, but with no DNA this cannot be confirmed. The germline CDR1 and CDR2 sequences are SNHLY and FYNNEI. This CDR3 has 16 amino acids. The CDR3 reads CASDILLAGGPSTQYF.

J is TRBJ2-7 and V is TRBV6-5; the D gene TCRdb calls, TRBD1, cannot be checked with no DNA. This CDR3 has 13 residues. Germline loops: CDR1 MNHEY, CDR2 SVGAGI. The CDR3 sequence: CASSPGFGYEQYF.

This CDR3 is CASSIGEGLYGYTF. V gene TRBV27 combines with J gene TRBJ1-2. The CDR3 has 14 amino acids. Germline CDR1 reads MNHEY; CDR2 reads SMNVEV (reference sequence).

The CDR3 loop is CATSRDHPGELAGWQETQYF. The chain is built from TRBV15 and TRBJ2-5; TCRdb's D gene call, TRBD2, goes unchecked for lack of DNA. The CDR3 totals 20 residues. Germline V gene data show CDR1 as LNHNV and CDR2 as YYDKDF (reference sequence).

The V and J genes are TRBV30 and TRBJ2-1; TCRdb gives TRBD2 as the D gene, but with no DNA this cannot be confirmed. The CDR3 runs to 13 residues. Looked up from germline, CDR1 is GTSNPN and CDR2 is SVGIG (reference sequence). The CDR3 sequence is CAWSPLAHNEQFF.

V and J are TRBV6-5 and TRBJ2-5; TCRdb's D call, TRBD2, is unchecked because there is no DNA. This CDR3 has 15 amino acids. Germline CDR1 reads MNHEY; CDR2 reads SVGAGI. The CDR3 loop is CASIATKKTQETQYF.